This TCR beta chain is drawn from a study of vaccination and CD4 T cells after COVID-19 (dated 2022 in TCRdb). Background on the whole study: SARS-CoV-2 positivity had been established in the convalescent patients by nasal swab PCR, and mild disease was recorded in some 10 of these patients and severe disease in one. The spike-specific CD4+ TCR repertoire was compared before and after mRNA vaccination in over nine COVID-19 convalescent patients and a few infection-naive healthy vaccine recipients. Post-vaccine blood samples were obtained a median of around 74 days after the second vaccine dose, with a range of roughly 14 to 241 days. The cultures were stimulated with overlapping spike peptide pools from SARS-CoV-2 and from the common cold coronaviruses HCoV-NL63, HCoV-OC43 and HCoV-229E. Each participant got two doses of either the Pfizer-BioNTech BNT162b2 vaccine (n=8) or the Moderna mRNA-1273 vaccine (n=2). Control cultures used a CEFX viral epitope pool as positive control, an HIV-1 Nef peptide pool as negative control, or no peptide. Post-COVID blood samples from convalescent patients were collected a median of roughly 100 days after diagnosis, with a range of 35 to 161 days. Six males and four females were included in the convalescent cohort, with two Hispanic individuals, seven Caucasians, two Asians and one multiracial person represented.

Comments on this clonotype: Its antigen remains unidentified. Per-base qualities were not stored, and no clone one base away is much larger.

The investigation overall reported the following: Of the vaccine-specific clones in convalescent patients, 304 of 307, or nearly all, reacted only to SARS-CoV-2 spike and did not cross-react with common cold coronaviruses. The median count of SARS-CoV-2-reactive clonotypes went up from 20 to 25 after infection to approximately 40 after vaccination, although the change was not significant. Among convalescent patients, a median about 90% of the SARS-CoV-2-reactive clones seen after vaccination appeared only after vaccination, which suggests priming specific to the vaccine. The number of convalescent patients in the study was relatively small, and the study did not examine early timepoints following natural infection.

The intended sense of this specimen's treatment or condition label: approximately nine-day PBMC culture with coronavirus spike peptide pools or control peptides (ViraFEST assay). To expand antigen-specific T cells with peptide pools and then pick out the expanded clonotypes through TCR sequencing, the study relied on the ViraFEST assay. The convalescent patients' positive SARS-CoV-2 PCR tests fell between March and December 2020, which was before the Alpha, Beta and Delta variants emerged in the United States. Each well held millions of PBMCs cultured in IMDM containing roughly 5% human AB serum and around 9.2 IU/ml IL-2, with around 9.7 ug/ml peptide pools added. On days 3 and 7, half of the culture medium was replaced with fresh IL-2-containing medium. After approximately eleven days of culture, CD4+ T cells were isolated by negative selection with the EasySep CD4+ T cell isolation kit. PBMCs were separated from whole blood using Ficoll-Paque Plus gradient centrifugation and then either used fresh or cryopreserved at -140C. Each culture condition was generally run in triplicate wells.

Library creation used PCR. DNA from cultured CD4+ T cells was subjected to TCR sequencing with the Oncomine TCR Beta short-read assay at the Johns Hopkins FTIC core. The QIAamp micro DNA kit was used to extract genomic DNA from the cultured CD4+ T cells. Oncomine TCR Beta libraries from cultured CD4+ T cells were pooled using unique dual indexes and sequenced on an Illumina iSeq 100. As for how the authors treated the data: Non-productive sequences were filtered out, and CDR3s that did not start with C, did not end with F or W, or were shorter than 7 amino acids were discarded. Antigen-specific clonotypes were identified with the MANAFEST web application by comparing peptide-stimulated wells with reference and other culture wells. Positive clones required FDR below 0.05, an odds ratio above 5, and productive frequency above 0.1% in at least two of three replicate wells. Cross-reactive clonotypes were defined as significantly expanded in both SARS-CoV-2 spike wells and at least one common cold coronavirus spike condition. Similarity between CDR3 sequences was evaluated in R version 3.6.1 using Levenshtein distances (stringdist) and unrooted phylogenetic trees (ape). TCRdb reran the public reads through fastp at Q25 and MiXCR, keeping productive beta chains. Each record represents a unique CDR3 protein, reported with the most common genes and DNA among its rows. The V and J calls, along with clone size, are taken from TCRdb and not from the paper's own processing. The table for this sample lists tens of thousands of distinct CDR3 sequences; 49% of them were counted only once. The ten largest clones add up to 5% to 6.5% of the sample.

Spanning cysteine to phenylalanine, the CDR3 consists of 16 amino acids. This entry keeps only the CDR3 DNA: 48 bases, framed from base 1. From a lookup of the germline V gene, CDR1 and CDR2 are SGHNT and YENEEA. After removal of 5 bases from V and 1 base from J, the junction retains 7 bases not matched to a gene. The sequenced material came from CD4+ T cells from blood, cultured in vitro. The receptor comes from a human donor who had recovered from COVID-19. The V and J genes are TRBV11-3 and TRBJ2-3; TRBD1 agrees with 9 junctional bases. The sequence in DNA is TGTGCCAGCAGCCCGTGGACAGGGGAAGGCACAGATACGCAGTATTTT. It translates to CASSPWTGEGTDTQYF.